This T cell receptor beta chain was retrieved from a study of cytomegalovirus exposure and HLA in healthy donors. Study in general: The 130 or so validation repertoires used the same platform as the approximately 700 first-cohort repertoires (as reported by a later analysis). Study-level results: Confirmation was obtained in vitro that a few CMV-associated chains are specific for CMV antigens. Despite most TCR sequences being rare, some public TCRs occurred in many donors.

TCRdb's copy holds only in-frame clones and misses some; the assay was immunoSEQ multiplex PCR. The data show tens of thousands of clones, around 95% seen once. V gave up 8 bases and J gave up 8 bases, with 10 bases separating them. The germline V gene has CDR1 SNHLY and CDR2 FYNNEI. The length of the CDR3 is 11 residues. As for this clone: The antigen is not known.

The sample was PBMCs. V gene TRBV2 combines with J gene TRBJ1-3; no firm D call. This sequence originates from a man younger than 30 in good health and CMV-seronegative. For the CDR3, the DNA is TGTGCCAGCTCGGTTCTAGACACCATATATTTT. Residues: CASSVLDTIYF.